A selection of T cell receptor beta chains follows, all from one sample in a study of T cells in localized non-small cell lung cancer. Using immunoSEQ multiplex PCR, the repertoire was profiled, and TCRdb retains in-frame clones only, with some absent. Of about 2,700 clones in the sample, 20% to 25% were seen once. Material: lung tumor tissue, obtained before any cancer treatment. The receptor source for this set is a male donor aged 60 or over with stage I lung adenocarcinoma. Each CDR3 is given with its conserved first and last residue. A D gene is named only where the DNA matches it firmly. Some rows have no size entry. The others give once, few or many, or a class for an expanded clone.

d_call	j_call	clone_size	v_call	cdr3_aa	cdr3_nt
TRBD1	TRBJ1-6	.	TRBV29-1	CSVGDREDSPLHF	TGCAGCGTTGGGGACAGGGAAGATTCACCCCTCCACTTT
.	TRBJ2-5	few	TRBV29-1	CSAGQGGETQYF	TGCAGCGCTGGACAGGGAGGGGAGACCCAGTACTTC
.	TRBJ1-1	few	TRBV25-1	CASSGGGREAFF	TGTGCCAGCAGTGGAGGAGGAAGGGAAGCTTTCTTT
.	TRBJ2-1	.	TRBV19	CASSIGPQGRYNEQFF	TGTGCCAGTAGTATCGGGCCACAGGGTAGGTACAATGAGCAGTTCTTC
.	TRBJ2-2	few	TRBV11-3	CASSFGRGRTGELFF	TGTGCCAGCAGCTTTGGGAGGGGGCGCACCGGGGAGCTGTTTTTT
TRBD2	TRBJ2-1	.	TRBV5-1	CASSLAWEGGEQFF	TGCGCCAGCAGCTTGGCCTGGGAGGGAGGTGAGCAGTTCTTC
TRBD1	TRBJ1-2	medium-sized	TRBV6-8	CASSYSTGGRYGYTF	TGTGCCAGCAGTTACTCGACAGGGGGCCGTTATGGCTACACCTTC
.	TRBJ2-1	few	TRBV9	CASSVGASSYNEQFF	TGTGCCAGCAGCGTAGGGGCAAGCTCCTACAATGAGCAGTTCTTC
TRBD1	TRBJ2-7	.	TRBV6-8	CASSTIPGQIPYEQYF	TGTGCCAGCAGTACAATTCCGGGACAGATACCCTACGAGCAGTACTTC
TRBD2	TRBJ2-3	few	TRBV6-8	CASSKEREVAQYF	TGTGCCAGCAGCAAAGAGCGGGAGGTGGCGCAGTATTTT
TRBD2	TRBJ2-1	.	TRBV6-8	CASSPKREMYNEQFF	TGTGCCAGCAGCCCTAAGCGGGAAATGTACAATGAGCAGTTCTTC
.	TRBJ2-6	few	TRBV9	CASSVAGRGAGANVLTF	TGTGCCAGCAGCGTAGCCGGCAGGGGAGCTGGGGCCAACGTCCTGACTTTC
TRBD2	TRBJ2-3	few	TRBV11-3	CASSLVSGSPTLTDTQYF	TGTGCCAGCAGCTTGGTTAGCGGGAGCCCGACCCTCACAGATACGCAGTATTTT
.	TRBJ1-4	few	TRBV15	CATSRGGTNEKLFF	TGTGCCACCAGCAGGGGCGGGACTAATGAAAAACTGTTTTTT
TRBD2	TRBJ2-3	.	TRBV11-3	CASSAGTSGGDTQYF	TGTGCCAGCAGCGCGGGGACTAGCGGGGGGGATACGCAGTATTTT
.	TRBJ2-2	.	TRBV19	CASSNWGGRTGELFF	TGTGCCAGTAGTAACTGGGGGGGCCGAACCGGGGAGCTGTTTTTT
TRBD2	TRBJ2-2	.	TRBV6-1	CASSEAGTSGRSFANTGELFF	TGTGCCAGCAGTGAAGCGGGGACTAGCGGGAGGAGCTTTGCGAACACCGGGGAGCTGTTTTTT
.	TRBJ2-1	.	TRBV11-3	CASSLDSGGGSRFF	TGTGCCAGCAGCTTAGATTCGGGTGGGGGGTCACGGTTCTTC
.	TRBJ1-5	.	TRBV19	CASSIMGTSSNQPQHF	TGTGCCAGTAGTATTATGGGCACGAGTAGCAATCAGCCCCAGCATTTT
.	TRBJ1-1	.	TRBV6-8	CASSYLLMNTEAFF	TGTGCCAGCAGTTACCTGCTAATGAACACTGAAGCTTTCTTT
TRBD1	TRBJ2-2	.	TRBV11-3	CASSVQGVNTGELFF	TGTGCCAGCAGCGTACAGGGGGTGAACACCGGGGAGCTGTTTTTT
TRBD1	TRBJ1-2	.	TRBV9	CASSVGRDSYGYTF	TGTGCCAGCAGCGTAGGCCGGGACAGCTATGGCTACACCTTC
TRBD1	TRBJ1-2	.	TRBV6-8	CASSQGQGIRGYTF	TGTGCCAGCAGCCAGGGACAGGGGATTCGTGGCTACACCTTC
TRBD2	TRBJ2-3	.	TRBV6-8	CASSEQASGYTDTQYF	TGTGCCAGCAGTGAGCAGGCTAGCGGGTACACAGATACGCAGTATTTT
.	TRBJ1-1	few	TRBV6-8	CASSYTAMNTEAFF	TGTGCCAGCAGTTACACAGCCATGAACACTGAAGCTTTCTTT
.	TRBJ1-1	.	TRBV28	CASWSDANTEAFF	TGTGCCAGCTGGTCGGATGCGAACACTGAAGCTTTCTTT